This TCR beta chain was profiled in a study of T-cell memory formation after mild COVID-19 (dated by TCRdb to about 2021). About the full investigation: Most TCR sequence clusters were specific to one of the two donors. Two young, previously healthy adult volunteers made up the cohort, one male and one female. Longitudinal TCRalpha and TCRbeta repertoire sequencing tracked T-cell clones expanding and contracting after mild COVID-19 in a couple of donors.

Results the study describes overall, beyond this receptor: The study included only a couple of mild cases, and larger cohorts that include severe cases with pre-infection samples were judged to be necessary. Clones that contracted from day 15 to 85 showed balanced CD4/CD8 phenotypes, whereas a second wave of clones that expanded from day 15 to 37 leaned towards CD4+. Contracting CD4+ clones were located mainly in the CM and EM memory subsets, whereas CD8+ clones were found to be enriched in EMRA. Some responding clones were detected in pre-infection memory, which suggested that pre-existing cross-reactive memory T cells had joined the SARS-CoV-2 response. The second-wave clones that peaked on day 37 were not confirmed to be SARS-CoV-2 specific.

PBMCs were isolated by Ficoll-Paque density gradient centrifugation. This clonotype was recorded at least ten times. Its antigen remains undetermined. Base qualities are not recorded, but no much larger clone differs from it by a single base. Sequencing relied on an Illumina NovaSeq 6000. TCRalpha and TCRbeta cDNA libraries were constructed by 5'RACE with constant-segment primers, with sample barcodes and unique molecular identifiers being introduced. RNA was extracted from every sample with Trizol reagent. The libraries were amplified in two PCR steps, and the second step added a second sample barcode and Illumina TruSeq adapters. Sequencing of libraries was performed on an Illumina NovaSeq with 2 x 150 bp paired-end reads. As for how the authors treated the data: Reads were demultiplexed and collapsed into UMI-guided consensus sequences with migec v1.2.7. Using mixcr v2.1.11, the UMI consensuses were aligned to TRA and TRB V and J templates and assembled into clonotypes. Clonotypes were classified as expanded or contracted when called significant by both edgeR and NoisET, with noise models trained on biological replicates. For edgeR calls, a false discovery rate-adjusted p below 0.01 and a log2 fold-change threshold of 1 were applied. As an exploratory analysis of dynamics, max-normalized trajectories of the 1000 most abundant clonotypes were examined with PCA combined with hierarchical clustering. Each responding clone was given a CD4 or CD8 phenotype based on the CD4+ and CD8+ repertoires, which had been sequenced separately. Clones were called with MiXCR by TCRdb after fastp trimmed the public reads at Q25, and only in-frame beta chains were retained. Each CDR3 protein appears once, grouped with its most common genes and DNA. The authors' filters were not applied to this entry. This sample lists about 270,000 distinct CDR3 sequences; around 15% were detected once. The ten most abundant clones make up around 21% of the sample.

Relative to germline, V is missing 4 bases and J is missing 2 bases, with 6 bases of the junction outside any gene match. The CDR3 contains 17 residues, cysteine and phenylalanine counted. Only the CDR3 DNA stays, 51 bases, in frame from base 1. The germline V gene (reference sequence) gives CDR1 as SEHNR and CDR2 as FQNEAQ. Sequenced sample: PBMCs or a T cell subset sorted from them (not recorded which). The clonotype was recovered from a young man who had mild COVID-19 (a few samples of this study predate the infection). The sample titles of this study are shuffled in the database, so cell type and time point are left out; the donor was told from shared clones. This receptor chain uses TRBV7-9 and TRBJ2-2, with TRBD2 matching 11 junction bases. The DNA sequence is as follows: TGTGCCAGCAGCTCACTAGCGGGGGCCGTAAACACCGGGGAGCTGTTTTTT. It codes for CASSSLAGAVNTGELFF.